This T cell receptor beta chain was profiled in a study of response to subunit inactivated influenza vaccine. TCRdb recomputed calls from the RT-PCR reads with MiXCR, one row per CDR3 protein. The sample lists about 500,000 distinct CDR3 sequences; approximately 15% were seen once. V was trimmed by 5 bases and J by 4 bases, leaving 9 bases between them. This CDR3 contains 13 residues. Germline-derived CDR1 and CDR2 are LGHDT and YNNKEL (reference sequence). Only a few counts were recorded for this clonotype. Sequenced material: CD4+ T cells sorted from PBMCs, taken roughly 24 months after vaccination. The TCR sequence derives from a man aged 45 to 75 who received an inactivated influenza vaccine. The rearrangement uses TRBV3-1 and TRBJ2-4; D perhaps matches TRBD1 (5 bases). CDR3 nucleotide sequence: TGTGCCAGCAGCACCCACAGGAAAAACATTCAGTACTTC. Amino acid sequence: CASSTHRKNIQYF.